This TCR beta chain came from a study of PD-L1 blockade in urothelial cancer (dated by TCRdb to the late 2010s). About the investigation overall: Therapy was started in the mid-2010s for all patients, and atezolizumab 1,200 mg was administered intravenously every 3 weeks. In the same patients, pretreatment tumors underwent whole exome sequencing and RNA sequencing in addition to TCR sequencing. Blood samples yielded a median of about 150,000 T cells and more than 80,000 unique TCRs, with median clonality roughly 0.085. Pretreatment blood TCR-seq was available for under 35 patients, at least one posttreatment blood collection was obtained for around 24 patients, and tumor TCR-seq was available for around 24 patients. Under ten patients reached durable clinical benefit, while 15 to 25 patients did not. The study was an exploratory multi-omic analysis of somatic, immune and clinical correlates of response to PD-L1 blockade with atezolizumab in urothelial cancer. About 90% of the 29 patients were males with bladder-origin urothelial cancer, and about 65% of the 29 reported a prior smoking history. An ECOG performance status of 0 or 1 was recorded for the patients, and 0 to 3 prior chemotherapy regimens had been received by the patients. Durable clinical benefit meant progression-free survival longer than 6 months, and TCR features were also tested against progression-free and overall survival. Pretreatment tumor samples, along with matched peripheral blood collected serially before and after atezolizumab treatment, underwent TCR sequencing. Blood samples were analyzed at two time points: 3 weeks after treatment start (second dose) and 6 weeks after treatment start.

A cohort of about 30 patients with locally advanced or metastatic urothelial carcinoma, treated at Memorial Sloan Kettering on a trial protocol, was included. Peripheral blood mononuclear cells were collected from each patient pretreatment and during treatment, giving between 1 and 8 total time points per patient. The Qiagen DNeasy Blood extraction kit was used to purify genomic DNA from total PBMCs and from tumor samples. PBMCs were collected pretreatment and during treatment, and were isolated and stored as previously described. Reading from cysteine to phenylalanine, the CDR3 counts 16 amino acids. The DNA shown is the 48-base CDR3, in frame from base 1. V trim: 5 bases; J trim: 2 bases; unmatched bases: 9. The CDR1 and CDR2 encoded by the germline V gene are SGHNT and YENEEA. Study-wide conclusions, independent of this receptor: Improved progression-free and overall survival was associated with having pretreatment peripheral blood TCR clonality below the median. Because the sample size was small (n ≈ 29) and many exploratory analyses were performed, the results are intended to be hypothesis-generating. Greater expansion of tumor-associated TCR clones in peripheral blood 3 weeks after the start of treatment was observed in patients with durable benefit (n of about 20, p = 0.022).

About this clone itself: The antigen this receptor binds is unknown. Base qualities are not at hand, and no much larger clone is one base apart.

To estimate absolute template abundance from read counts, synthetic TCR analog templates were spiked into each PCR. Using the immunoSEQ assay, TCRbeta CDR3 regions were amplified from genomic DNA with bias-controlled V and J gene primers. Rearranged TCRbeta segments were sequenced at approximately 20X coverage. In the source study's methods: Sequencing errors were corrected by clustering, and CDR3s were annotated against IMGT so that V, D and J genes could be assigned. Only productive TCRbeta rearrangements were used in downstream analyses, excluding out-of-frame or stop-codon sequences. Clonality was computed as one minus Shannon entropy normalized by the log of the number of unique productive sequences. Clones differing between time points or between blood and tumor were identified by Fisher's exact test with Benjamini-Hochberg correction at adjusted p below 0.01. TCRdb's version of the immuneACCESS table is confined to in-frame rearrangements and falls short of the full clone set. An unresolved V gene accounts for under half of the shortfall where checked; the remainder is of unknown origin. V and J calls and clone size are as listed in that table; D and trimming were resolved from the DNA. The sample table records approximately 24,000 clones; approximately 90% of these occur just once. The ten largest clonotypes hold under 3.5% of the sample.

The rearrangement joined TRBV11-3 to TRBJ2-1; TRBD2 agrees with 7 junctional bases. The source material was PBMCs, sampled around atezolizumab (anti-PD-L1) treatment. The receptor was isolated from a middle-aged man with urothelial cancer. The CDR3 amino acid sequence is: CASSRGVGSPYNEQFF. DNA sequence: TGTGCCAGCAGCCGGGGGGTAGGGAGCCCCTACAATGAGCAGTTCTTC.